What follows describes a single TCR beta chain. Its antigen is unknown. The V and J ends lost 0 bases and 1 base, in that order; junction bases with no gene match: 5. Per germline, CDR1 WNHNN and CDR2 SYGVQD (reference sequence). The CDR3 has 16 amino acids. The data are from a study of identifying expanded T cells in peripheral blood. Findings and limits, study-wide: Approximately two-week clone count variance significantly increased as total template count grew. Differentially abundant clones: around 1.2 between replicates, about 15 at around 2 weeks, roughly 18 at four.

Clones were sequenced by immunoSEQ multiplex PCR, and TCRdb holds only the in-frame ones, with some missing. Of 50,000 or so clones listed, approximately 89% are singletons. The sequenced sample consisted of blood. The chain combines TRBV10-1 with TRBJ2-7; TRBD1 agrees at 8 bases. This TCR came from a person aged 18-69 years in good health. The CDR3: CASSESKDRDSYEQYF. As DNA, the CDR3 is TGCGCCAGCAGTGAGTCGAAGGACAGGGATTCCTACGAGCAGTACTTC.